Each of the 24 T cell receptor beta chains below was sequenced from the same sample in a study of spatial heterogeneity in lung cancer. Time point reported: blood at routine non-recurrence follow-up after resection. TCRdb reprocessed the 5' RACE reads via MiXCR and lists one record per CDR3 protein. The sample has about 94,000 distinct CDR3 sequences; approximately 19% are singletons. Sequenced here: PBMCs, sampled at follow-up. These receptors came from a male donor with early-stage non-small cell lung cancer.

The chain employs TRBV6-1 and TRBJ1-2; 7 nucleotides line up with TRBD1. Germline V gene sequence: CDR1 MNHNS, CDR2 SASEGT. The CDR3 runs 14 residues. With 6 bases clipped from V and 6 bases from J, the junction kept 10 bases outside the gene matches. The DNA for the CDR3 is TGTGCCAGCAGAGACAGGGTAGGGGAGGATGGCTACACCTTC. It yields the protein CASRDRVGEDGYTF.

This clonotype appeared a few times. The rearrangement uses TRBV9 and TRBJ2-2, with 8 bases that match TRBD1. V lost 4 bases, J lost 4 bases, and 6 bases stayed unmatched. Germline assignment: CDR1 SGDLS and CDR2 YYNGEE. This CDR3 spans 15 amino acids. CDR3 residues: CASSSRTGTTGELFF. In nucleotides, the CDR3 is TGTGCCAGCAGCTCTAGGACAGGGACCACCGGGGAGCTGTTTTTT.

This clonotype was observed a handful of times. J is TRBJ2-7 and V is TRBV10-1; 7 nucleotides agree with TRBD1. Germline V gene sequence: CDR1 WNHNN, CDR2 SYGVQD (reference sequence). The CDR3 length is 18 residues. The V segment lost 4 bases and the J segment 7 bases; nucleotides outside the gene matches: 22. CDR3 in DNA: TGCGCCAGCAGTGTTAGGACAGGAAGCCCCCCGGGCCTGTTGGAGCAGTACTTC. Translating it yields CASSVRTGSPPGLLEQYF.

This clonotype has a handful of counts. The rearrangement joins TRBV7-8 to TRBJ2-2; 7 nucleotides align to TRBD2. CDR3 length: 15 residues. The germline CDR1 and CDR2 sequences are SGHVS and FQNEAQ. Trimming took 2 bases from V and 0 from J; bases not matched to a gene: 0. Written as DNA, the CDR3 is TGTGCCAGCAGCTTAAGCGGGGCGAACACCGGGGAGCTGTTTTTT. Translation: CASSLSGANTGELFF.

The V call is TRBV3-1, the J call TRBJ2-2; either TRBD1 or TRBD2 may fit D (5 bases each). V was trimmed by 0 bases and J by 0 bases, leaving 8 bases between them. The germline CDR1 and CDR2 sequences are LGHDT and YNNKEL (reference sequence). The CDR3 is made up of 16 amino acids. This CDR3 is CASSQEGTPNTGELFF. The CDR3 DNA reads as TGTGCCAGCAGCCAAGAGGGGACCCCGAACACCGGGGAGCTGTTTTTT. The entire variable domain, with the rest obtained from reference TRBV3-1 and TRBJ2-2, is as follows: DTAVSQTPKYLVTQMGNDKSIKCEQNLGHDTMYWYKQDSKKFLKIMFSYNNKELIINETVPNRFSPKSPDKAHLNLHINSLELGDSAVYFCASSQEGTPNTGELFFGEGSRLTVL.

The chain joins TRBV4-2 to TRBJ2-1; TRBD2 agrees at 10 bases. Germline CDR1 LGHNA, CDR2 YNFKEQ. This CDR3 region has 16 residues. V gave up 3 bases and J gave up 9 bases; unmatched junction bases: 11. CDR3 nucleotides: TGTGCCAGCAGCCATGGGACTAGCGACTCGCAGGGTGAGCAGTTCTTC. Amino acids: CASSHGTSDSQGEQFF.

The V call is TRBV27, the J call TRBJ2-7; TRBD1 matches at 7 bases. The length of the CDR3 is 15 residues. V lost 6 bases and J lost 1; bases outside the gene matches: 9. CDR1 and CDR2 (germline): MNHEY, SMNVEV (reference sequence). CDR3 bases: TGTGCCAGCAGCCGCCGACAGGGTCTGTCCTACGAGCAGTACGTC. This encodes CASSRRQGLSYEQYV.

V usage is TRBV5-8 and J usage is TRBJ1-5; D possibly corresponds to TRBD1 (5 bases). CDR3 size: 16 residues. V shed 4 bases and J shed 2 bases, with 16 bases lying between them. Germline CDR1 reads SGHTS; CDR2 reads YDEGEE. The DNA of the CDR3 is TGTGCCAGCAGCGGAGGACATCTTCTTGGCAATCAGCCCCAGCATTTT. This sequence encodes CASSGGHLLGNQPQHF.

There are a few counts of this clonotype. The chain combines TRBV6-5 with TRBJ1-2; maybe TRBD1 (5 bases). This CDR3 spans 14 amino acids. The germline gives CDR1 MNHEY, CDR2 SVGAGI. V lost 5 bases to trimming and J lost 4 bases, with 14 bases between them. CDR3 DNA sequence: TGTGCCAGCAGTCTGCACCGAGACAGCTATGGCTACACCTTC. It yields the protein CASSLHRDSYGYTF.

The table lists this clonotype with a few counts. The V and J genes are TRBV9 and TRBJ2-7; no definite D call. Germline lookup yields CDR1 SGDLS and CDR2 YYNGEE. The V gene lost 7 bases and the J gene lost 3 bases, with 17 bases spanning the gap. This CDR3 comprises 14 residues. CDR3 loop: CASAGSPGDYEQYF. DNA for the CDR3: TGTGCCAGCGCCGGCTCGCCTGGGGACTACGAGCAGTACTTC.

The chain recombines TRBV11-2 with TRBJ2-1; D is possibly TRBD1 (5 bases). Germline lookup yields CDR1 SGHAT and CDR2 FQNNGV. V was trimmed by 5 bases and J by 5 bases, leaving 13 bases between them. CDR3 length: 14 residues. CDR3 coding DNA: TGTGCCAGCAGCCCGGGCCAGGGAAACAATGAGCAGTTCTTC. Protein product: CASSPGQGNNEQFF.

In its sample, this clonotype was seen a few times. This chain joins TRBV30 and TRBJ1-5; 8 positions agree with TRBD1. CDR3 length equals 13 residues. In germline, CDR1 is GTSNPN, CDR2 SVGIG (reference sequence). V gave up 6 bases and J gave up 3 bases; unmatched junction bases: 4. CDR3 amino acids: CACGTGPNQPQHF. The CDR3 DNA follows: TGTGCCTGCGGGACAGGTCCCAATCAGCCCCAGCATTTT.

The chain links TRBV20-1 to TRBJ2-2; D unclear. The CDR3 is made up of 14 amino acids. Trimming left V 5 bases short and J 0 bases short, with 10 bases between. CDR1 and CDR2 from the germline V gene are DFQATT and SNEGSKA (reference sequence). The CDR3 DNA follows: TGCAGTGCTGGTTTGTCCTCGAACACCGGGGAGCTGTTTTTT. This codes for CSAGLSSNTGELFF.

This clonotype was recorded many times. The rearrangement joins TRBV28 to TRBJ2-7; D uncertain. Germline CDR1 is MDHEN and CDR2 is SYDVKM. V lost 2 bases to trimming and J lost 3 bases, with 5 bases between them. This CDR3 comprises 12 residues. CDR3 region: CASSLLGYEQYF. The CDR3 DNA is TGTGCCAGCAGTTTACTGGGCTACGAGCAGTACTTC. Complete variable domain (other parts from reference TRBV28 and TRBJ2-7): DVKVTQSSRYLVKRTGEKVFLECVQDMDHENMFWYRQDPGLGLRLIYFSYDVKMKEKGDIPEGYSVSREKKERFSLILESASTNQTSMYLCASSLLGYEQYFGPGTRLTVT.

The rearrangement uses TRBV7-9 and TRBJ2-5, with 10 bases identical to TRBD2. Germline CDR1 SEHNR, CDR2 FQNEAQ (reference sequence). The CDR3 consists of 14 residues. V lost 8 bases, J lost 5 bases, and 8 bases stayed unmatched. The CDR3 loop is CASGRAGGLETQYF. In nucleotides, the CDR3 is TGTGCCAGCGGGAGAGCGGGAGGGTTGGAGACCCAGTACTTC.

The table lists this clonotype with a few counts. The CDR3, as DNA: TGCAGTGGCAAGACAGGGGTGGAGACCCAGTACTTC. It yields the protein CSGKTGVETQYF. V and J are TRBV20-1 and TRBJ2-5; 8 bases map to TRBD1. Losses at the gene ends were 7 bases for V and 5 bases for J; bases not matched to a gene: 6. The CDR3 sequence is 12 residues long. CDR1 is DFQATT and CDR2 is SNEGSKA in the germline V gene (reference sequence).

A few counts support this clonotype. This chain connects TRBV30 to TRBJ2-3; 10 bases fit TRBD2. V was clipped by 0 bases and J by 4 bases; unmatched bases: 4. Per germline, CDR1 GTSNPN and CDR2 SVGIG (reference sequence). This CDR3 is 15 amino acids long. CDR3 residues: CAWSVELAGPDTQYF. CDR3 DNA: TGTGCCTGGAGTGTTGAACTAGCGGGACCAGATACGCAGTATTTT.

The table lists this clonotype with a few counts. The rearrangement joins TRBV25-1 to TRBJ2-1, with a weak D call TRBD2 (6 bases). The CDR3 length is 15 residues. V was pared by 3 bases and J by 1 base, with 10 bases between. The germline V gene encodes CDR1 MGHDK and CDR2 SYGVNS. DNA for the CDR3: TGTGCCAGCAGTGATTCGGGAGTATCCTACAATGAGCAGTTCTTC. This sequence encodes CASSDSGVSYNEQFF.

This clonotype came up a few times. The chain combines TRBV5-1 with TRBJ2-1; D remains unclear. This CDR3 is built from 13 residues. The ends were cut back, 0 bases at V and 3 bases at J, with 4 bases in the middle. Germline CDR1 is SGHRS and CDR2 is YFSETQ. Here the CDR3 reads CASSLGLYNEQFF. CDR3 DNA: TGCGCCAGCAGCTTGGGACTCTACAATGAGCAGTTCTTC.

The J gene is TRBJ2-3, the V gene TRBV7-9; no reliable D call. The ends were cut back, 2 bases at V and 4 bases at J, with 7 bases in the middle. Germline-derived CDR1 and CDR2 are SEHNR and FQNEAQ (reference sequence). CDR3 length: 13 residues. The CDR3 loop reads CASSLQTADTQYF. The DNA for the CDR3 is TGTGCCAGCAGCTTACAGACGGCAGATACGCAGTATTTT.

The V gene is TRBV6-2 or TRBV6-3, the J gene TRBJ1-1; 8 bases agree with TRBD1. CDR3 size: 15 residues. Trimming removed 5 bases from V and 4 bases from J; junction bases left unmatched: 9. Germline CDR1 reads MNHEY; CDR2 reads SVGEGT. The CDR3: CASSTQQGVGTEAFF. The DNA of the CDR3 is TGTGCCAGCAGTACCCAACAGGGGGTGGGCACTGAAGCTTTCTTT.

The chain recombines TRBV6-1 with TRBJ2-6; TRBD1 agrees at 9 bases. The CDR3 runs 16 residues. Per germline, CDR1 MNHNS and CDR2 SASEGT. Germline trimming cut 11 bases from V and 0 bases from J; bases unmatched to any gene: 8. CDR3 region: CAVRDRVFSGANVLTF. CDR3 in DNA: TGTGCCGTCCGGGACAGGGTCTTCTCTGGGGCCAACGTCCTGACTTTC.

V gene TRBV30 combines with J gene TRBJ1-6, with 9 bases that match TRBD1. After removal of 5 bases from V and 10 bases from J, the junction contained 3 bases not matched to a gene. This CDR3 has 12 amino acids. Looked up from germline, CDR1 is GTSNPN and CDR2 is SVGIG (reference sequence). The CDR3 DNA sequence: TGTGCCTGGGGGACAGGGAACTCACCCCTCCACTTT. Its translation is CAWGTGNSPLHF.

This clonotype was seen only a few times. The chain is built from TRBV11-2 and TRBJ2-1; tentative D call: TRBD2 (5 bases). Germline CDR1 and CDR2: SGHAT and FQNNGV. The germline V and J ends were trimmed by 2 bases and 3 bases, with 17 bases remaining between them. The CDR3 extends over 17 amino acids. CDR3: CASSLSGAGVGYNEQFF. The CDR3 region has the DNA TGTGCCAGCAGCTTAAGTGGAGCCGGGGTGGGCTACAATGAGCAGTTCTTC.